Presented here are 21 T cell receptor beta chains from one specimen sequenced in a study of blood T cell repertoires in COVID-19. Profiled with immunoSEQ multiplex PCR; TCRdb holds only in-frame clones, not every one. The sample includes around 300,000 clones, about nine tenths of them seen just once. Sequenced material: peripheral blood. These receptors were collected from a woman in her 30s with active or convalescent COVID-19.

J is TRBJ1-2 and V is TRBV7-9; 9 positions agree with TRBD1. Germline-derived CDR1 and CDR2 are SEHNR and FQNEAQ (reference sequence). The length of the CDR3 is 16 residues. The V and J ends lost 3 bases and 5 bases, in that order; junction bases with no gene match: 10. CDR3 DNA: TGTGCCAGCAGCTTGTCCGGACAGGGGACCACGTATGGCTACACCTTC. This gives the protein CASSLSGQGTTYGYTF. Combining the CDR3 with reference TRBV7-9 and TRBJ1-2 gives the whole variable domain DTGVSQNPRHKITKRGQNVTFRCDPISEHNRLYWYRQTLGQGPEFLTYFQNEAQLEKSRLLSDRFSAERPKGSFSTLEIQRTEQGDSAMYLCASSLSGQGTTYGYTFGSGTRLTVV.

The chain links TRBV3-1 (or the pseudogene TRBV3-2) to TRBJ2-1; no clear D gene. With 1 base removed from V and 10 bases from J, the gap between germline ends came to 8 bases. The CDR3 extends over 12 amino acids. Germline-derived CDR1 and CDR2 are LGHDT and YNNKEL (reference sequence). CDR3 protein: CASSQVRAEQFF. For the CDR3, the DNA is TGTGCCAGCAGCCAAGTTCGAGCGGAGCAGTTCTTC.

This clone occurred a few times. The chain recombines TRBV2 with TRBJ1-3; D is unresolved. Germline assignment: CDR1 SNHLY and CDR2 FYNNEI. Trimming left V 6 bases short and J 1 base short, with 10 bases between. CDR3 length equals 14 residues. CDR3 protein: CASRAGQSGNTIYF. Written as DNA, the CDR3 is TGTGCCAGCAGAGCGGGTCAATCTGGAAACACCATATATTTT.

This chain connects TRBV29-1 to TRBJ2-7, with D tentatively TRBD1 (5 bases). CDR1 is SQVTM, CDR2 ANQGSEA, per germline. The CDR3 is 11 residues long. Trimming took off 7 bases at V and 9 bases at J, with 16 bases between the two ends. In DNA, the CDR3 is TGCAGCGGGGCGTGGGGCTCCAGGCAGTACTTC. Encoded protein: CSGAWGSRQYF.

V and J are TRBV11-2 and TRBJ2-2, with a possible D match to TRBD2 (6 bases). CDR1 and CDR2 (germline): SGHAT, FQNNGV. Trimming shortened V by 8 bases and J by 5 bases, and 15 bases separated the two germline ends. The CDR3 contains 14 residues. CDR3 amino acids: CASLAGPRTGELFF. Written as DNA, the CDR3 is TGTGCCAGCCTGGCGGGACCCCGGACCGGGGAGCTGTTTTTT.

The chain combines TRBV7-9 with TRBJ2-1; possible D gene TRBD1, 5 bases. Trimming removed 5 bases from V and 3 bases from J, with 11 bases in between. The CDR3 totals 14 residues. Germline lookup yields CDR1 SEHNR and CDR2 FQNEAQ (reference sequence). DNA for the CDR3: TGTGCCAGCAGCCCTGACAGAATCTACAATGAGCAGTTCTTC. Its translation: CASSPDRIYNEQFF.

The chain links TRBV4-3 to TRBJ1-3, with D possibly TRBD1 on 5 matching bases. The CDR3 is made up of 16 amino acids. V lost 4 bases and J 1 base, leaving 14 bases between the germline ends. Germline CDR1 is LGHNA and CDR2 is YSLEER. The CDR3 DNA is TGCGCCAGCAGCCTCTCAGACGGGGGGTCTGGAAACACCATATATTTT. This gives the protein CASSLSDGGSGNTIYF.

A single count supports this clone. The chain uses TRBV5-5 and TRBJ1-1; D is uncertain. Trimming took off 0 bases at V and 3 bases at J, with 6 bases between the two ends. CDR1 and CDR2 (germline): SGHKS, YYEKEE (reference sequence). This CDR3 is built from 13 residues. The CDR3 nucleotides are TGTGCCAGCAGCTTGGGGCGGGACACTGAAGCTTTCTTT. Protein sequence: CASSLGRDTEAFF.

This sequence joins TRBV9 and TRBJ2-5; D is ambiguous. The CDR3 spans 16 residues. Trimming took off 0 bases at V and 2 bases at J, with 14 bases between the two ends. The germline gives CDR1 SGDLS, CDR2 YYNGEE. CDR3 sequence reads: CASSVGAGWSQETQYF. DNA of the CDR3: TGTGCCAGCAGCGTAGGGGCAGGTTGGTCGCAAGAGACCCAGTACTTC.

V and J are TRBV6-1 and TRBJ1-2; D might be TRBD1 (6 bases). The germline gives CDR1 MNHNS, CDR2 SASEGT. There are 16 residues in the CDR3. The ends were cut back, 3 bases at V and 3 bases at J, with 17 bases in the middle. CDR3 sequence reads: CASSDTPQGGDYGYTF. The DNA for the CDR3 is TGTGCCAGCAGTGATACCCCACAGGGAGGGGACTATGGCTACACCTTC.

This chain uses TRBV19 with TRBJ2-3; D possibly corresponds to TRBD2 (6 bases). Per germline, CDR1 LNHDA and CDR2 SQIVND (reference sequence). This CDR3 is 17 amino acids long. The ends were cut back, 7 bases at V and 2 bases at J, with 22 bases in the middle. In DNA, the CDR3 is TGTGCCAGTACCACCCATTCGCCCCTAGCGCCCACAGATACGCAGTATTTT. Translating it yields CASTTHSPLAPTDTQYF.

This sequence joins TRBV7-2 and TRBJ2-1, with 7 bases that match TRBD1. The germline CDR1 and CDR2 sequences are SGHTA and FQGNSA. V lost 4 bases, J lost 4 bases, and 4 bases stayed unmatched. CDR3 size: 14 residues. CDR3 DNA sequence: TGTGCCAGCAGCTCCCAGGGACAGTACAATGAGCAGTTCTTC. Translated: CASSSQGQYNEQFF.

The chain links TRBV4-3 to TRBJ2-7; weak D call: TRBD1 (5 bases). The V gene lost 1 base and the J gene lost 6 bases, with 13 bases spanning the gap. There are 14 residues in the CDR3. Germline-derived CDR1 and CDR2 are LGHNA and YSLEER. CDR3 in amino acids: CASSQGRSGPEQYF. Here the CDR3 DNA reads TGCGCCAGCAGCCAAGGACGGTCAGGGCCCGAGCAGTACTTC.

The gene calls are TRBV9 and TRBJ2-3; D might be TRBD2 (6 bases). This CDR3 is 17 amino acids long. The V and J ends lost 0 bases and 4 bases respectively, with 18 bases between them. CDR1 is SGDLS and CDR2 is YYNGEE in the germline V gene. The CDR3 nucleotides are TGTGCCAGCAGCGTAGATCGTCGGGGTAGGAGGGCAGATACGCAGTATTTT. Protein: CASSVDRRGRRADTQYF. Full variable domain (missing parts from reference TRBV9 and TRBJ2-3): DSGVTQTPKHLITATGQRVTLRCSPRSGDLSVYWYQQSLDQGLQFLIQYYNGEERAKGNILERFSAQQFPDLHSELNLSSLELGDSALYFCASSVDRRGRRADTQYFGPGTRLTVL.

The chain is built from TRBV10-2 and TRBJ2-4, with 7 positions matching TRBD1. This CDR3 contains 17 residues. Germline loops: CDR1 WSHSY, CDR2 SAAADI. Trimming cost V 2 bases and J 2 bases; bases outside gene matches: 9. The CDR3 region has the DNA TGCGCCAGCAGTGAGGGAGAGGGGGCATGGACCAAAAACATTCAGTACTTC. Translating it yields CASSEGEGAWTKNIQYF.

The rearrangement joins TRBV27 to TRBJ1-1; weak D call: TRBD1 (6 bases). This CDR3 spans 13 amino acids. Between the trimmed V and J ends, which lost 1 base and 11 bases, there was a span of 14 bases. The germline V gene has CDR1 MNHEY and CDR2 SMNVEV (reference sequence). The CDR3 DNA sequence: TGTGCCAGCAGTTTATTGGGGGGGGGCAGCGCTTTCTTT. It encodes CASSLLGGGSAFF.

This chain links TRBV18 with TRBJ2-1, with a weak D call TRBD2 (6 bases). Germline lookup yields CDR1 KGHSH and CDR2 LQKENI. The CDR3 is made up of 17 amino acids. V lost 0 bases and J lost 2, with 14 bases in between. The CDR3: CASSPPRLGLTYNEQFF. As DNA, the CDR3 is TGTGCCAGCTCACCACCGCGTCTTGGACTAACCTACAATGAGCAGTTCTTC. The full variable domain, its missing parts supplied by reference TRBV18 and TRBJ2-1, is NAGVMQNPRHLVRRRGQEARLRCSPMKGHSHVYWYRQLPEEGLKFMVYLQKENIIDESGMPKERFSAEFPKEGPSILRIQQVVRGDSAAYFCASSPPRLGLTYNEQFFGPGTRLTVL.

The gene calls are TRBV4-3 and TRBJ2-7; TRBD1 aligns across 9 bases. The CDR3 sequence is 15 residues long. Germline loops: CDR1 LGHNA, CDR2 YSLEER. Trimming removed 2 bases from V and 3 bases from J; junction bases left unmatched: 5. The CDR3 DNA reads TGCGCCAGCAGCCAAAATCCGGGACAGGGCTACGAGCAGTACTTC. Amino acid sequence: CASSQNPGQGYEQYF.

The chain recombines TRBV7-3 with TRBJ2-3; 9 positions agree with TRBD2. Germline V gene sequence: CDR1 SGHTA, CDR2 FQGTGA. This CDR3 is built from 15 residues. V was clipped by 4 bases and J by 7 bases; unmatched bases: 9. The CDR3 spells CASSYTAGGTYTQYF. CDR3 nucleotide sequence: TGTGCCAGCAGCTACACAGCGGGGGGTACTTATACGCAGTATTTT.

The rearrangement uses TRBV30 and TRBJ1-2; maybe TRBD1 (6 bases). Trimming left V 8 bases short and J 7 bases short, with 14 bases between. Germline assignment: CDR1 GTSNPN and CDR2 SVGIG (reference sequence). This CDR3 contains 11 residues. CDR3 in DNA: TGTGCCCGAGGGGGGGGCGCTGGCTACACCTTC. This codes for CARGGGAGYTF.

This clone was observed once. V and J are TRBV6-5 and TRBJ1-5, with 7 bases fitting TRBD1. CDR1 and CDR2 (germline): MNHEY, SVGAGI. Trimming at V came to 5 bases and at J to 2 bases, leaving 6 bases not matched to a gene. The CDR3 has 15 residues. The CDR3 loop reads CASSPPGQRNQPQHF. CDR3 sequence (DNA): TGTGCCAGCAGTCCTCCGGGACAGCGCAATCAGCCCCAGCATTTT.